Presented here are 21 T cell receptor beta chains from one specimen sequenced in a study of regulatory T cells in long-lasting Graves disease. CDR3-region Arm-PCR and iRepertoire HTBI primers produced the TCR beta libraries. TCRdb re-analysed the multiplex PCR reads in MiXCR, keeping a single row per CDR3 protein. Among about 540,000 distinct CDR3 sequences listed, roughly 14% were seen once. Specified time point: newly diagnosed GD, antithyroid drugs for less than 3 months. RNA from PBMCs was the source of the TCR library. The same specimen was also included in a second study, on T cells in Graves' hyperthyroidism and ophthalmopathy.

Source: peripheral blood mononuclear cells (PBMCs), taken at new diagnosis, from a patient treated with antithyroid drugs. These receptors were taken from a man aged 25-45 years with Graves disease.

Many counts were recorded for this clonotype. The CDR3 sequence: CASSAPRAEHYNEQFF. CDR3 DNA: TGTGCCAGCAGTGCCCCCCGGGCGGAGCACTACAATGAGCAGTTCTTC. The V gene is TRBV28, the J gene TRBJ2-1, with D unclear. The ends were cut back, 5 bases at V and 3 bases at J, with 17 bases in the middle. Per the germline V gene, CDR1 is MDHEN and CDR2 is SYDVKM. This CDR3 comprises 16 residues.

This clonotype was observed at least ten times. The CDR3 region is CSVAFTAATNEKLFF. The CDR3 coding sequence is TGCAGCGTTGCGTTTACAGCAGCAACTAATGAAAAACTGTTTTTT. The chain combines TRBV29-1 with TRBJ1-4; no clear D. The CDR3 totals 15 residues. Germline loops: CDR1 SQVTM, CDR2 ANQGSEA. The V gene lost 4 bases and the J gene lost 0 bases, with 12 bases spanning the gap.

The table lists this clonotype with many counts. This chain connects TRBV27 to TRBJ1-5, with a weak D call TRBD1 (5 bases). This CDR3 comprises 12 residues. Between the trimmed V and J ends, which lost 2 bases and 7 bases, there was a span of 6 bases. Germline values: CDR1 MNHEY, CDR2 SMNVEV (reference sequence). The CDR3 loop reads CASSLRGQPQHF. DNA for the CDR3: TGTGCCAGCAGTTTAAGGGGCCAGCCCCAGCATTTT.

This clonotype showed up just a few times. A far larger clone is off by one base, so a read error is likely. V usage is TRBV5-1 and J usage is TRBJ2-5; 9 nucleotides line up with TRBD1. The J call could be wrong; TRBJ2-1 is a better fit for the DNA end. This CDR3 contains 15 residues. Germline V gene sequence: CDR1 SGHRS, CDR2 YFSETQ. Written as DNA, the CDR3 is TGCGCCAGCAGCTTGGAACAGGGGGCCCGAAGTGGGCAGTTCTTC. Its translation: CASSLEQGARSGQFF.

This clonotype showed up just a few times. The chain carries TRBV30 and TRBJ2-2, with TRBD2 matching over 7 bases. The CDR3 runs to 13 residues. V dropped 1 base and J dropped 5; count of bases not matched to a gene: 1. Germline-derived CDR1 and CDR2 are GTSNPN and SVGIG (reference sequence). The CDR3: CAWSGGGTGELFF. For the CDR3, the DNA is TGTGCCTGGAGTGGGGGGGGGACCGGGGAGCTGTTTTTT.

This clonotype was seen many times. The genes are TRBV7-2 and TRBJ1-2; weak D call: TRBD1 (5 bases). This CDR3 spans 15 amino acids. The V gene lost 2 bases and the J gene lost 6 bases, with 16 bases spanning the gap. Germline V lookup: CDR1 SGHTA, CDR2 FQGNSA. CDR3 sequence reads: CASSLIRDGKNGYTF. The CDR3 DNA sequence: TGTGCCAGCAGCTTAATTAGGGACGGCAAGAATGGCTACACCTTC.

This clonotype has more than one count but fewer than ten. The chain employs TRBV7-9 and TRBJ1-1; unclear D gene. CDR1 is SEHNR, CDR2 FQNEAQ, per germline (reference sequence). The CDR3 is made up of 14 amino acids. Trimming took off 2 bases at V and 2 bases at J, with 9 bases between the two ends. The CDR3 nucleotides read TGTGCCAGCAGCTTAAGGTCAACCAACACTGAAGCTTTCTTT. This encodes CASSLRSTNTEAFF. The full variable domain, its missing parts supplied by reference TRBV7-9 and TRBJ1-1, is DTGVSQNPRHKITKRGQNVTFRCDPISEHNRLYWYRQTLGQGPEFLTYFQNEAQLEKSRLLSDRFSAERPKGSFSTLEIQRTEQGDSAMYLCASSLRSTNTEAFFGQGTRLTVV.

In this sample, this clonotype turned up many times. The rearrangement joins TRBV11-2 to TRBJ2-7; the D is unclear. V was trimmed by 0 bases and J by 2 bases, leaving 17 bases between them. The CDR3 runs to 17 residues. CDR1 SGHAT and CDR2 FQNNGV come from the germline V gene. CDR3 DNA: TGTGCCAGCAGCTTAGATTTCGGCTCGCCCAACCCCTACGAGCAGTACTTC. This gives the protein CASSLDFGSPNPYEQYF.

This clonotype occurred many times. The chain employs TRBV5-4 and TRBJ1-2, with a tentative D call TRBD1 (5 bases). Germline V gene lookup returns CDR1 SGHNT and CDR2 YYREEE (reference sequence). This CDR3 has 15 residues. Trimming removed 0 bases at V and 4 bases at J, with 13 bases between. The CDR3: CASSLAQGFAYGYTF. CDR3 in DNA: TGTGCCAGCAGCTTGGCCCAGGGTTTCGCCTATGGCTACACCTTC.

As to this clonotype: This may come from a read error, since a much larger clone is one base off. CDR3 DNA: TGTGCCAGCCGAGGGACTAGCGGGAGGGCCGTAGGATACGAGCAGTACTTC. It codes for CASRGTSGRAVGYEQYF. V and J are TRBV27 and TRBJ2-7; TRBD2 matches 16 bases. CDR3 length: 17 residues. Germline trimming cut 8 bases from V and 4 bases from J; bases unmatched to any gene: 11. The V gene's germline CDR1 is MNHEY and CDR2 SMNVEV (reference sequence).

As concerns this clonotype: One end of the junction does not line up with germline, which may come from a read error. The rearrangement links TRBV18 to TRBJ2-1, with a weak D call TRBD2 (6 bases). The germline CDR1 and CDR2 sequences are KGHSH and LQKENI. The CDR3 runs to 12 residues. This CDR3 reads CASSPQGGEEFF. The DNA for the CDR3 is TGTGCCAGCTCACCGCAGGGAGGTGAGGAGTTCTTC.

This clonotype was seen at least ten times. The chain couples TRBV7-8 to TRBJ2-5; 8 positions match TRBD2. This CDR3 is built from 19 residues. CDR1 is SGHVS and CDR2 is FQNEAQ in the germline V gene. Germline trimming cut 2 bases from V and 5 bases from J; bases unmatched to any gene: 19. The CDR3 DNA sequence: TGTGCCAGCAGCTTATCCGTCTGGGGCGGGAGGAGGAACGCGGAGACCCAGTACTTC. Protein: CASSLSVWGGRRNAETQYF.

Turning to this clonotype: Since a much larger clone is just one base distant, this may be a read error. The chain is built from TRBV30 and TRBJ2-6, with D maybe TRBD2 (5 bases). The V end lost 2 bases, the J end lost 2 bases, and 13 bases lay between the germline ends. Germline lookup yields CDR1 GTSNPN and CDR2 SVGIG (reference sequence). This CDR3 is built from 16 residues. CDR3 region: CAWSSGSLPGANVLTF. The CDR3 bases are TGTGCCTGGAGTAGCGGCAGCCTCCCTGGGGCCAACGTCCTGACTTTC.

There are many counts of this clonotype. The J gene is TRBJ2-3, the V gene TRBV20-1, with D unresolved. This CDR3 spans 14 amino acids. Germline-derived CDR1 and CDR2 are DFQATT and SNEGSKA (reference sequence). V was trimmed by 4 bases and J by 4 bases, leaving 15 bases between them. As DNA, the CDR3 is TGCAGTGCTACTGTCTCTCGGGTGTCAGATACGCAGTATTTT. Residues: CSATVSRVSDTQYF.

This clonotype was seen repeatedly, ten times or more. The chain has TRBV6-1 and TRBJ1-1; D call uncertain. Germline V gene sequence: CDR1 MNHNS, CDR2 SASEGT. V lost 1 base and J 1 base, leaving 4 bases between the germline ends. The CDR3 loop spans 13 amino acids. The chain's CDR3 is CASSEVWNTEAFF. The DNA for the CDR3 is TGTGCCAGCAGTGAAGTCTGGAACACTGAAGCTTTCTTT.

This clonotype was seen at least ten times. The chain recombines TRBV12-3 or TRBV12-4 with TRBJ2-1, with 7 bases fitting TRBD2. Trimming at V came to 7 bases and at J to 9 bases, leaving 15 bases not matched to a gene. The CDR3 spans 15 residues. The CDR3 region has the DNA TGTGCCAGCATCTTACTTAGGGGAGGGAGAACTGAGCAGTTCTTC. This sequence encodes CASILLRGGRTEQFF.

This clonotype was found many times. The V and J genes are TRBV5-6 and TRBJ2-7; tentative D call: TRBD1 (6 bases). V lost 2 bases and J 6 bases, leaving 12 bases between the germline ends. CDR3 length equals 13 residues. Germline V CDR1 and CDR2: SGHDT, YYEEEE. In DNA, the CDR3 is TGTGCCAGCAGCTTTCTTAAAGGGGGCGAGCAGTACTTC. This codes for CASSFLKGGEQYF. Full variable domain (outside the CDR3, taken from reference TRBV5-6 and TRBJ2-7): DAGVTQSPTHLIKTRGQQVTLRCSPKSGHDTVSWYQQALGQGPQFIFQYYEEEERQRGNFPDRFSGHQFPNYSSELNVNALLLGDSALYLCASSFLKGGEQYFGPGTRLTVT.

The CDR3 coding sequence is TGTGCCAGCTCAAACTACAGGGGGAATAATGAAAAACTGTTTTTT. Protein product: CASSNYRGNNEKLFF. The gene calls are TRBV18 and TRBJ1-4; TRBD1 matches 8 bases. The CDR3 totals 15 residues. Germline CDR1 is KGHSH and CDR2 is LQKENI. After removal of 5 bases from V and 4 bases from J, the junction contained 6 bases not matched to a gene.

Worth noting for this clonotype: Since a much larger clone is just one base distant, this may be a read error. J is TRBJ2-3 and V is TRBV28; a possible D gene is TRBD1 (6 bases). This CDR3 comprises 17 residues. Trimming left V 2 bases short and J 0 bases short, with 15 bases between. Per germline, CDR1 MDHEN and CDR2 SYDVKM. The CDR3 region has the DNA TGTGCCAGCAGTTTACACCTTGGGGGCGGGAGCACAGATACGCAGTATTTT. Encoded protein: CASSLHLGGGSTDTQYF. The variable domain in full, completed from reference TRBV28 and TRBJ2-3, reads DVKVTQSSRYLVKRTGEKVFLECVQDMDHENMFWYRQDPGLGLRLIYFSYDVKMKEKGDIPEGYSVSREKKERFSLILESASTNQTSMYLCASSLHLGGGSTDTQYFGPGTRLTVL.

On this clonotype: A much bigger clone sits one base away, suggesting this may be a read error. The V and J genes are TRBV12-3 or TRBV12-4 and TRBJ2-1; D is ambiguous. This CDR3 spans 11 amino acids. The CDR3, as DNA: TGTGCCAGCAGTTTTATGAGTGGGCAGTCCTTC. It specifies CASSFMSGQSF.

This clonotype was seen more than once but under ten times. CDR3 sequence (DNA): TGTGCCACCAGCAGACGGACAGGGGAGCAAGAGACCCAGTACTTC. Encoded protein: CATSRRTGEQETQYF. V is TRBV15 and J is TRBJ2-1; TRBD1 matches at 9 bases. The DNA end lines up better with TRBJ2-5; the J call may be wrong. The CDR3 has 15 residues. Germline lookup yields CDR1 LNHNV and CDR2 YYDKDF (reference sequence).